What follows are 24 T cell receptor beta chains derived from one specimen sequenced in a study of blood T cell repertoires in COVID-19. Libraries were prepared by immunoSEQ multiplex PCR; TCRdb keeps only in-frame clonotypes and omits some of them. Among a few hundred thousand clones listed, over 80% were seen once. Sequencing used PBMCs or T cells enriched from blood (not recorded which). The receptors here all came from a woman between 45 and 60 years old who had recovered from COVID-19.

This clone was detected once. This chain uses TRBV29-1 with TRBJ2-2; TRBD1 aligns across 7 bases. The CDR3 runs to 14 residues. V lost 7 bases and J lost 3; bases outside the gene matches: 8. Germline V lookup: CDR1 SQVTM, CDR2 ANQGSEA. For the CDR3, the DNA is TGCAGCGGTCGACAGGGCCCCGACACCGGGGAGCTGTTTTTT. It encodes CSGRQGPDTGELFF.

The V gene is TRBV19, the J gene TRBJ1-2; 8 bases align to TRBD1. The CDR3 totals 14 residues. After removal of 5 bases from V and 5 bases from J, the junction contained 7 bases not matched to a gene. CDR1 LNHDA and CDR2 SQIVND come from the germline V gene (reference sequence). The CDR3 is CASSLTGGGYGYTF. The CDR3, as DNA: TGTGCCAGTAGTCTTACAGGGGGAGGATATGGCTACACCTTC. The full variable domain, its missing parts supplied by reference TRBV19 and TRBJ1-2, is DGGITQSPKYLFRKEGQNVTLSCEQNLNHDAMYWYRQDPGQGLRLIYYSQIVNDFQKGDIAEGYSVSREKKESFPLTVTSAQKNPTAFYLCASSLTGGGYGYTFGSGTRLTVV.

J is TRBJ1-2 and V is TRBV10-3; no clear D. Germline assignment: CDR1 ENHRY and CDR2 SYGVKD. V was trimmed by 2 bases and J by 7 bases, leaving 14 bases between them. This CDR3 is built from 14 residues. CDR3 DNA: TGTGCCATCAGTGAGGGTCGGGAGTACTCTGGCTACACCTTC. Translating it yields CAISEGREYSGYTF.

The rearrangement links TRBV27 to TRBJ2-2; the match to TRBD1 covers 8 bases. The CDR3 covers 17 residues. Germline CDR1 MNHEY, CDR2 SMNVEV (reference sequence). The trim removed 5 bases at V and 4 bases at J, leaving 12 bases unmatched. The CDR3 region has the DNA TGTGCCAGCAGTAACCACTTCGTGACAGGGGTCACCGGGGAGCTGTTTTTT. Translated, it gives CASSNHFVTGVTGELFF.

This clone was recorded many times. This chain joins TRBV15 and TRBJ2-7; tentatively, D is TRBD2 (5 bases). Trimming stripped 1 base from V and 7 bases from J, with 11 bases between. The germline CDR1 and CDR2 sequences are LNHNV and YYDKDF (reference sequence). The CDR3 contains 13 residues. CDR3 sequence (DNA): TGTGCCACCAGCAGAGCCCACACGGGGGAGCAGTACTTC. It encodes CATSRAHTGEQYF. The full variable domain, rest sourced from reference TRBV15 and TRBJ2-7, is DAMVIQNPRYQVTQFGKPVTLSCSQTLNHNVMYWYQQKSSQAPKLLFHYYDKDFNNEADTPDNFQSRRPNTSFCFLDIRSPGLGDTAMYLCATSRAHTGEQYFGPGTRLTVT.

This clone has just one count. The CDR3 DNA reads as TGTGCCAGCAGCGACCGGGACAGGGGAGGCAATTCACCCCTCCACTTT. Translated, it gives CASSDRDRGGNSPLHF. This chain links TRBV7-8 with TRBJ1-6; 10 bases agree with TRBD1. The ends lost 5 bases at V and 7 bases at J; junction bases unmatched: 8. CDR3 length: 16 residues. CDR1 SGHVS and CDR2 FQNEAQ come from the germline V gene.

About this clone itself: The conserved final phenylalanine or tryptophan is absent from the CDR3, which likely points to a read error. No DNA is shown, since the ends of the CDR3 on it are uncertain; the CDR3 is the one TCRdb lists. This chain links TRBV11-3 with TRBJ1-2; TRBD1, the table's D call, was not compared with the DNA. The CDR3 length equals 10 residues, ends included. Germline-derived CDR1 and CDR2 are SGHNT and YENEEA. The CDR3 reads CASSLQDRES.

V gene TRBV13 combines with J gene TRBJ1-3, with TRBD1 as a possible D gene (6 bases). The CDR3 loop spans 16 amino acids. From germline, CDR1 is PRHDT and CDR2 FYEKMQ (reference sequence). V was pared by 1 base and J by 3 bases, with 13 bases between. CDR3 bases: TGTGCCAGCAGCTTAGCGGGTAGGGGGTTTGGAAACACCATATATTTT. Encoded protein: CASSLAGRGFGNTIYF.

The genes are TRBV6-5 and TRBJ1-1; TRBD1 might be the D (5 bases). V lost 3 bases and J lost 4, with 9 bases in between. The CDR3 has 13 amino acids. Germline values: CDR1 MNHEY, CDR2 SVGAGI. The CDR3 is CASSYFQGTEAFF. CDR3 DNA: TGTGCCAGCAGTTATTTCCAGGGCACTGAAGCTTTCTTT.

The DNA for the CDR3 is TGTGCCAGCAGCGTCAGGGATTTGAACACCGGGGAGCTGTTTTTT. Translated, it gives CASSVRDLNTGELFF. The chain links TRBV9 to TRBJ2-2; maybe TRBD1 (5 bases). Trimming shortened V by 2 bases and J by 1 base, and 9 bases separated the two germline ends. The CDR3 consists of 15 residues. Germline V lookup: CDR1 SGDLS, CDR2 YYNGEE.

This chain joins TRBV15 and TRBJ1-1; D perhaps matches TRBD1 (5 bases). Germline V lookup: CDR1 LNHNV, CDR2 YYDKDF (reference sequence). V was shortened by 0 bases and J by 11 bases, with 16 bases between the two germline ends. This CDR3 has 14 amino acids. The CDR3 DNA sequence: TGTGCCACCAGCAGAGATTCGGGGCTTCGGGGGGCTTTCTTT. Translation: CATSRDSGLRGAFF.

This clone has a handful of counts. The V gene is TRBV15, the J gene TRBJ1-6; 7 nucleotides align to TRBD1. Germline V gene sequence: CDR1 LNHNV, CDR2 YYDKDF (reference sequence). V dropped 5 bases and J dropped 7; count of bases not matched to a gene: 8. This CDR3 comprises 15 residues. The CDR3 loop is CATSPDRVANSPLHF. The CDR3 nucleotides read TGTGCCACCAGCCCAGACAGGGTAGCGAATTCACCCCTCCACTTT.

The CDR3 coding sequence is TGCGCCAGCAGCTTTGGAGGGGTCAATGAGCAGTTCTTC. Protein: CASSFGGVNEQFF. The V call is TRBV5-1, the J call TRBJ2-1, with D tentatively TRBD2 (6 bases). Germline V gives CDR1 SGHRS, CDR2 YFSETQ. The CDR3 has 13 residues. The V end was cut by 2 bases, the J end by 6 bases, with 9 bases between.

This sequence joins TRBV7-2 and TRBJ2-1; D call uncertain. V was shortened by 5 bases and J by 0 bases, with 5 bases between the two germline ends. Germline lookup yields CDR1 SGHTA and CDR2 FQGNSA. The CDR3 has 13 residues. The CDR3 coding sequence is TGTGCCAGCAGCCCGTACTCCTACAATGAGCAGTTCTTC. It encodes CASSPYSYNEQFF. Variable domain in full (rest from reference TRBV7-2 and TRBJ2-1): GAGVSQSPSNKVTEKGKDVELRCDPISGHTALYWYRQSLGQGLEFLIYFQGNSAPDKSGLPSDRFSAERTGGSVSTLTIQRTQQEDSAVYLCASSPYSYNEQFFGPGTRLTVL.

V is TRBV9 and J is TRBJ2-1; 10 nucleotides match TRBD1. The CDR3 extends over 15 amino acids. The germline V gene has CDR1 SGDLS and CDR2 YYNGEE. The V gene end was trimmed by 4 bases and the J gene end by 5 bases; junction bases not matched to a gene: 6. Here the CDR3 DNA reads TGTGCCAGCAGCCCCCGGACAGGGGGACACAATGAGCAGTTCTTC. This codes for CASSPRTGGHNEQFF. Together with reference TRBV9 and TRBJ2-1, the CDR3 gives the full variable domain: DSGVTQTPKHLITATGQRVTLRCSPRSGDLSVYWYQQSLDQGLQFLIQYYNGEERAKGNILERFSAQQFPDLHSELNLSSLELGDSALYFCASSPRTGGHNEQFFGPGTRLTVL.

The chain recombines TRBV18 with TRBJ1-2; possible D gene TRBD1, 5 bases. Germline V lookup: CDR1 KGHSH, CDR2 LQKENI. The CDR3 covers 12 residues. Trimming left V 3 bases short and J 8 bases short, with 10 bases between. The CDR3 loop reads CASSPVGVGYTF. The CDR3 DNA follows: TGTGCCAGCTCACCTGTAGGGGTCGGCTACACCTTC.

Here the CDR3 DNA reads TGTGCCAGCCAGACAGGTTACGAGCAGTACTTC. It specifies CASQTGYEQYF. The chain has TRBV27 and TRBJ2-7; maybe TRBD1 (6 bases). The germline V gene has CDR1 MNHEY and CDR2 SMNVEV (reference sequence). The CDR3 covers 11 residues. V lost 8 bases and J lost 4, with 9 bases in between.

The chain joins TRBV6-5 to TRBJ1-3, with 7 bases aligning to TRBD1. The CDR3 loop spans 16 amino acids. Germline V lookup: CDR1 MNHEY, CDR2 SVGAGI. V shed 4 bases and J 0 bases; nucleotides not matched to a gene: 6. In DNA form, the CDR3 reads TGTGCCAGCAGTTTGACAGGGTCTAGCTCTGGAAACACCATATATTTT. This sequence encodes CASSLTGSSSGNTIYF.

V usage is TRBV5-4 and J usage is TRBJ2-3; D is perhaps TRBD1 (5 bases). CDR1 and CDR2 from the germline V gene are SGHNT and YYREEE (reference sequence). This CDR3 is built from 13 residues. V shed 5 bases and J shed 2 bases, with 9 bases lying between them. The CDR3 DNA reads TGTGCCAGCAGGCCAGGGAACACAGATACGCAGTATTTT. Amino acids: CASRPGNTDTQYF.

V usage is TRBV11-3 and J usage is TRBJ1-4, with no clear D. V lost 4 bases and J 8 bases, leaving 20 bases between the germline ends. CDR3 length equals 16 residues. Germline V lookup: CDR1 SGHNT, CDR2 YENEEA. CDR3 in amino acids: CASSSRAKGGGEKLFF. The CDR3 DNA is TGTGCCAGCAGCTCCCGTGCGAAGGGAGGAGGCGAAAAACTGTTTTTT. Filled out from reference TRBV11-3 and TRBJ1-4, the complete variable domain reads EAGVVQSPRYKIIEKKQPVAFWCNPISGHNTLYWYLQNLGQGPELLIRYENEEAVDDSQLPKDRFSAERLKGVDSTLKIQPAELGDSAVYLCASSSRAKGGGEKLFFGSGTQLSVL.

The V and J genes are TRBV19 and TRBJ2-1; TRBD1 matches at 8 bases. Germline V lookup: CDR1 LNHDA, CDR2 SQIVND (reference sequence). CDR3 size: 15 residues. V shed 1 base and J 5 bases; nucleotides not matched to a gene: 4. CDR3 sequence (DNA): TGTGCCAGTAGTATAGCCGGGACAGGCAACAATGAGCAGTTCTTC. Translated, it gives CASSIAGTGNNEQFF. Looking up the rest from reference TRBV19 and TRBJ2-1 gives the full variable domain: DGGITQSPKYLFRKEGQNVTLSCEQNLNHDAMYWYRQDPGQGLRLIYYSQIVNDFQKGDIAEGYSVSREKKESFPLTVTSAQKNPTAFYLCASSIAGTGNNEQFFGPGTRLTVL.

The V gene is TRBV6-2 or TRBV6-3, the J gene TRBJ1-2, with no clear D. Trimming pared 4 bases from V and 8 bases from J, leaving 17 bases between. Germline loops: CDR1 MNHEY, CDR2 SVGEGT. The CDR3 extends over 14 amino acids. As DNA, the CDR3 is TGTGCCAGCAGTTCCAGGAAATCAGTTGGGGGCTACACCTTC. Amino acids: CASSSRKSVGGYTF.

This rearrangement joins TRBV7-3 to TRBJ1-2, with D unresolved. Germline V gene data show CDR1 as SGHTA and CDR2 as FQGTGA. Trimming removed 5 bases at V and 6 bases at J, with 13 bases between. The CDR3 runs to 13 residues. Here the CDR3 DNA reads TGTGCCAGCAGCCTATCACCGAGGGATGGCTACACCTTC. Protein product: CASSLSPRDGYTF.

The chain links TRBV6-5 to TRBJ1-4; no definite D call. This CDR3 has 16 residues. V lost 2 bases to trimming and J lost 3 bases, with 13 bases between them. Germline V gene data show CDR1 as MNHEY and CDR2 as SVGAGI. This CDR3 is CASSYGWALANEKLFF. CDR3 DNA sequence: TGTGCCAGCAGTTACGGTTGGGCCTTAGCTAATGAAAAACTGTTTTTT.